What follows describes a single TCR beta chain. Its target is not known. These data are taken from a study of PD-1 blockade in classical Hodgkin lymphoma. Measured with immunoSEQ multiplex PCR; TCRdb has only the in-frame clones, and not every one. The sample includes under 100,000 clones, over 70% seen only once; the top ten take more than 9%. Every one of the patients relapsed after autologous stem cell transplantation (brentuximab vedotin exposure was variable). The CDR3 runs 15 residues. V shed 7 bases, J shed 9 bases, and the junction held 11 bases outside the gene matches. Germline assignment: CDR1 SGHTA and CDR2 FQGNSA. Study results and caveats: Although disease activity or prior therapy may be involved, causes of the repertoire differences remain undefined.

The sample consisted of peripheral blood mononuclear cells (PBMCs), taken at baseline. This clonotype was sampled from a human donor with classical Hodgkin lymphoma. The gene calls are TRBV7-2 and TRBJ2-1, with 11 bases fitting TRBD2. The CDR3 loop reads CASTPLAGASGEQFF. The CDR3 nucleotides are TGTGCCAGCACACCACTAGCGGGAGCATCCGGTGAGCAGTTCTTC.